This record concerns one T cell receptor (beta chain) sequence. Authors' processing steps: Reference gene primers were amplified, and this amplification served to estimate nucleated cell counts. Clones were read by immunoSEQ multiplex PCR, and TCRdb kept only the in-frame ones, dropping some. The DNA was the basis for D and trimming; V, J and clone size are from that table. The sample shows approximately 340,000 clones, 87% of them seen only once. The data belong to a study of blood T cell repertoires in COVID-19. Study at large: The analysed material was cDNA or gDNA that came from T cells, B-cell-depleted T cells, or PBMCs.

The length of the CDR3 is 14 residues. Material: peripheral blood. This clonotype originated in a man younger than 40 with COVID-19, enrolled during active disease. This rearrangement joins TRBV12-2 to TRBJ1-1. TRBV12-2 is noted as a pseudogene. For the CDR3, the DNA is TGTGCAAGTCGCTTAGCGCGGGGCAGACCTGAAGCTTTCTTT. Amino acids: CASRLARGRPEAFF.